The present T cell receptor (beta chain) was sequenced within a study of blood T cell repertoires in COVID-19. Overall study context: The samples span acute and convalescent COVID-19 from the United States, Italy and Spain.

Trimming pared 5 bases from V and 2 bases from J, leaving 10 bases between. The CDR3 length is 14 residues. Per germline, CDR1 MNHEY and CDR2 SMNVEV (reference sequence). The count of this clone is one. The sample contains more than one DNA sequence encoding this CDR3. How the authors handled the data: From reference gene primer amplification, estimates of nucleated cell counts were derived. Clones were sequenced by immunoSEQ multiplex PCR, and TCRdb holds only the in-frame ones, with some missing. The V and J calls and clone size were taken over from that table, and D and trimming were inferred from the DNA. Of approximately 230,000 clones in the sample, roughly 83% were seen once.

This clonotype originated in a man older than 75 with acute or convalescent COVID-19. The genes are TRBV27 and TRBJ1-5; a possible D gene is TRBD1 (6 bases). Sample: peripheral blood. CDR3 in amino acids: CASSLRQGNQPQHF. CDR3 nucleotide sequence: TGTGCCAGCAGTCTCCGACAGGGCAATCAGCCCCAGCATTTT.